A selection of T cell receptor beta chains follows, all from one sample in a study of early stage breast cancer tumors. Sequencing was performed with immunoSEQ multiplex PCR; in TCRdb, only in-frame clones are kept and a portion is missing. The table includes about 36,000 clones, around 70% detected once. Sequences were obtained from blood. The receptors shown here come from a person between 60 and 70 years old with breast cancer. CDR3s include the opening cysteine and the closing phenylalanine or tryptophan. A D gene is named only where the DNA matches it firmly. Size tells how often a clone was seen (once, few, many) or the class of an expanded clone, and some rows leave it out.

j_call v_call clone_size d_call cdr3_nt cdr3_aa
TRBJ1-2 TRBV28 NA NA TGTGCCAGCGGAACGACGGGGAACTATGGCTACACCTTC CASGTTGNYGYTF
TRBJ1-2 TRBV7-9 NA TRBD1 TGTGCCAGCAGCTTACGACAGGGGGGGAACTATGGCTACACCTTC CASSLRQGGNYGYTF
TRBJ1-1 TRBV19 NA TRBD1 TGTGCCAGTAGACTAGGACAGGGCAGAGGTGGCACTGAAGCTTTCTTT CASRLGQGRGGTEAFF
TRBJ1-2 TRBV14 few NA TGTGCCAGCAGCCAAGCTGGGGTGGGAGGCTACACCTTC CASSQAGVGGYTF
TRBJ2-3 TRBV18 NA NA TGTGCCAGCAGCCCCTGGGATAGGTCGCAGTATTTT CASSPWDRSQYF
TRBJ1-2 TRBV21-1 NA NA TGTGCCACCCGTCGCTATGGCTACACCTTC CATRRYGYTF
TRBJ1-1 TRBV9 NA NA TGTGCCAGCAGCGCGTGGAGGGGGGGGAACACTGAAGCTTTCTTT CASSAWRGGNTEAFF
TRBJ1-4 TRBV4-2 NA NA TGTGCCAGCAGCCAACGCCGTGGAGGGCTAAATGAAAAACTGTTTTTT CASSQRRGGLNEKLFF
TRBJ2-7 TRBV5-8 NA NA TGTGCCAGCAGCATGTGGGACTCCCGGTGGGGCTACGAGCAGTACTTC CASSMWDSRWGYEQYF
TRBJ2-5 TRBV5-4 NA NA TGTGCCAGCAGCCCGGGGGGGGACAGGGCTTTCGAGACCCAGTACTTC CASSPGGDRAFETQYF
TRBJ2-7 TRBV2 NA TRBD1 TGTGCCATCAAGGCGGACAGGGGGCCGTCCTACGAGCAGTACTTC CAIKADRGPSYEQYF
TRBJ1-6 TRBV9 few NA TGTGCCAGCAGCGTAGGGAGGGAGGGATCTCAATATAATTCACCCCTCCACTTT CASSVGREGSQYNSPLHF
TRBJ2-1 TRBV27 NA NA TGTGCCAGCAGTTTAACAGGGCTTGGTGAGCAGTTCTTC CASSLTGLGEQFF
TRBJ1-1 TRBV7-6 few NA TGTGCCAGCAGCTTGGCCTCAAACAGGGTGAACACTGAAGCTTTCTTT CASSLASNRVNTEAFF
TRBJ1-6 TRBV6-4 medium-sized NA TGTGCCAGCAGTGCCCGCGGAGATAATTCACCCCTCCACTTT CASSARGDNSPLHF
TRBJ1-1 TRBV28 few NA TGTGCCAGCCACACATCAGGGGCGCCACGGACTGAAGCTTTCTTT CASHTSGAPRTEAFF
TRBJ2-1 TRBV5-1 NA TRBD2 TGCGCCAGCAGCTTGGCCCGCGGGAGTCTTAGAAATGAGCAGTTCTTC CASSLARGSLRNEQFF
TRBJ2-1 TRBV7-6 NA NA TGTGCCAGCAGCCTGACCAATGAGCAGTTCTTC CASSLTNEQFF
TRBJ1-4 TRBV7-9 NA NA TGTGCCAGCAGCCCGAGGGCAGGGGATAATGAAAAACTGTTTTTT CASSPRAGDNEKLFF
TRBJ1-2 TRBV18 NA NA TGTGCCAGCTCACCAGTAGACAGTGGCTCTGGCTACACCTTC CASSPVDSGSGYTF
TRBJ1-1 TRBV15 NA TRBD1 TGTGCCACCAGCAGAGGCACAGGGGGCATAGCTGAAGCTTTCTTT CATSRGTGGIAEAFF
TRBJ2-5 TRBV19 NA NA TGTGCCAGTAGTACCAGGACGGGGAACTTGGAGACCCAGTACTTC CASSTRTGNLETQYF
TRBJ2-3 TRBV5-1 NA NA TGCGCCAGCAGCCCGTGGACAGCCAGCACAGATACGCAGTATTTT CASSPWTASTDTQYF
TRBJ2-3 TRBV6-5 few NA TGTGCCAGCAGTTACTCGAGGGCTAACGCGCAGTATTTT CASSYSRANAQYF
TRBJ1-2 TRBV20-1 NA NA TGCAGTGCCGCCCATTCGGGCTACACCTTC CSAAHSGYTF